This TCR beta chain derives from a study of OX40 agonist ivuxolimab in advanced cancers. Study details: Those enrolled were about 82% male, with a mean age of roughly 60 years and ages from about 20 to 79.

Whole-study results and caveats: CD8+ T cells were the subset that, on average, had more expanded clones than CD4+.

On cycle 4 day 1 and cycle 7 day 1, as well as at baseline, blood was sampled. The germline gives CDR1 MNHEY, CDR2 SMNVEV (reference sequence). The CDR3 length is 20 residues. With 0 bases clipped from V and 4 bases from J, the junction kept 17 bases outside the gene matches. Regarding this clone: No antigen is known for it.

The method was immunoSEQ multiplex PCR; TCRdb's version includes in-frame clones alone and lacks a portion of them. Among 17,000 or so clones, about 77% were seen once, and the ten largest hold almost 30%. J is TRBJ1-2 and V is TRBV27, with TRBD1 matching 10 bases. This sample comprised CD4+ or CD8+ T cells sorted from blood, obtained in a trial of the OX40 agonist ivuxolimab. This TCR was recovered from an adult with an advanced solid tumor such as melanoma, head and neck, liver or kidney cancer. The CDR3 protein is CASSLSLVGTGVPGGYGYTF. CDR3 nucleotide sequence: TGTGCCAGCAGTTTATCTCTTGTCGGGACAGGGGTACCGGGCGGCTATGGCTACACCTTC.